This T cell receptor (beta chain) is drawn from a study of T cells in Graves' hyperthyroidism and ophthalmopathy. Points on this clonotype: Its specificity is unknown.

V shed 6 bases, J shed 0 bases, and the junction held 5 bases outside the gene matches. From germline, CDR1 is MNHNS and CDR2 SASEGT. The CDR3 length is 15 residues. Points from the study as a whole: Most thyroid-expanded clonotypes above 0.001 were also found in blood.

Cells are PBMCs isolated from about 10 ml of fresh blood. Amplified TCR beta CDR3 regions came from RNA transcripts. A set of HTBI primers served as the primers for a first-round RT-PCR of the TCR CDR3. TCRdb re-analysed the multiplex PCR reads in MiXCR, keeping a single row per CDR3 protein. The sample has fewer than 700,000 distinct CDR3 sequences; approximately 17% are singletons. Sequencing was done on a sample of blood. This receptor was obtained from a woman between 18 and 29 years old with Graves' ophthalmopathy. The chain combines TRBV6-1 with TRBJ2-5; 9 nucleotides align to TRBD2. This CDR3 reads CASSPSGEYQETQYF. Written as DNA, the CDR3 is TGTGCCAGCAGCCCTAGCGGGGAATACCAAGAGACCCAGTACTTC.